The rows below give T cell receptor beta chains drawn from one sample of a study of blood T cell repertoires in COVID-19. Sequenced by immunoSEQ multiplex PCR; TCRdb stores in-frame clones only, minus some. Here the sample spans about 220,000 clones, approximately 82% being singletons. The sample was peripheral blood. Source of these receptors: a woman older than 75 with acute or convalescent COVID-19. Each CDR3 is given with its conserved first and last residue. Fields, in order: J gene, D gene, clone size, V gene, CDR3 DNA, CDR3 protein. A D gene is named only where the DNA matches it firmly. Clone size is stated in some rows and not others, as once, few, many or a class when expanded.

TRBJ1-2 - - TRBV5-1 TGCGCCAGCAGCTTCGGACGGGGGGGAGACTATGGCTACACCTTC CASSFGRGGDYGYTF
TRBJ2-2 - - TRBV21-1 TGTGCCAGCAGCAAAGCTAAGGGACTAGCGGGGGGGCCGAGCACCGGGGAGCTGTTTTTT CASSKAKGLAGGPSTGELFF
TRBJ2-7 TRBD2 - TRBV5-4 TGTGCCAGCAGCAGATCTAGCGGGGGGGCTTACGAGCAGTACTTC CASSRSSGGAYEQYF
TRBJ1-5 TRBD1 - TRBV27 TGTGCCACGAGGAATCAGGGACAGCTCAATCAGCCCCAGCATTTT CATRNQGQLNQPQHF
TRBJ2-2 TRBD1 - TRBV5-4 TGTGCCAGCAGCCTGGGGGGACAGGCAGGCGGGGAGCTGTTTTTT CASSLGGQAGGELFF
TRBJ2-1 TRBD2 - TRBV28 TGTGCCAGCAGTATAACCGGGACTAGCAACTATGAGCAGTTCTTC CASSITGTSNYEQFF
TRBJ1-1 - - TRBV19 TGTGCCAGTAGTATGAGAGGGAGTAGGAACACTGAAGCTTTCTTT CASSMRGSRNTEAFF
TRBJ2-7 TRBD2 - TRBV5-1 TGCGCCAGCAGCTTGCAAGGACTAGCGGGCGTCTCCTACGAGCAGTACTTC CASSLQGLAGVSYEQYF
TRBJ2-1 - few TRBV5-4 TGTGCCAGCAGAGTTGGGACAACGGCCAATGAGCAGTTCTTC CASRVGTTANEQFF
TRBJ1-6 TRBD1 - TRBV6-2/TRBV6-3 TGTGCCAGCAGCTGGGACAGTGGGAATTCACCCCTCCACTTT CASSWDSGNSPLHF
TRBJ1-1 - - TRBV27 TGTGCCAGCAGTTCAGCGACGGGGAACACTGAAGCTTTCTTT CASSSATGNTEAFF
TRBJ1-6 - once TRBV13 TGTGCCAGCAGCTTGGAGGGAGCTTCACCCCTCCACTTT CASSLEGASPLHF
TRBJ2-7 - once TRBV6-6 TGTGCCAGCAGTTACTCGACCCCCACGGCAGGCTACGAGCAGTACTTC CASSYSTPTAGYEQYF
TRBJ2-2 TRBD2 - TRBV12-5 TGTGCTAGTACTAGCGGGGGCCCGAACACCGGGGAGCTGTTTTTT CASTSGGPNTGELFF
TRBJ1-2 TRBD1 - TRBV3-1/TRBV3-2 TGTGCCAGCAGCCATCCTTCGACAGGGGACTATGGCTACACCTTC CASSHPSTGDYGYTF
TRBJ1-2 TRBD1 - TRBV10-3 TGTGCCATCCAGGGGGCCGCGGTTGGCTACACCTTC CAIQGAAVGYTF
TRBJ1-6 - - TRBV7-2 TGTGCCAGCAGCTTAACGGCGGTCAGGGATAATTCACCCCTCCACTTT CASSLTAVRDNSPLHF
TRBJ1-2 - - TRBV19 TGTGCCAGTAGTCCTCAATCGGGAGGTCGTCTCTATGGCTACACCTTC CASSPQSGGRLYGYTF
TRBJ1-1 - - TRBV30 TGTGCCTGGGGAGAACGACAGCCCCTGCGGAACACTGAAGCTTTCTTT CAWGERQPLRNTEAFF
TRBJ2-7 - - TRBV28 TGTGCCAGCAGAGAGTCAGCTAGCGAGCAGTACTTC CASRESASEQYF
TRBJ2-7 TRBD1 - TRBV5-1 TGCGCCAGCAGCCCCGGGACAGGGGAAGGCGAGCAGTACTTC CASSPGTGEGEQYF
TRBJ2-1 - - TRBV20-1 TGCAGTGTCCTACCGGTGAATGAGCAGTTCTTC CSVLPVNEQFF